One sample yielded the 14 T cell receptor beta chains listed below, sequenced in a study of shared T cell receptors in the human thymus. The assay was immunoSEQ multiplex PCR, and TCRdb's table has in-frame clones only and misses some. Of just under 550,000 clones listed, approximately 80% are singletons. This same sample was also part of a study on human thymus T cells.

Source material: thymocytes. These receptors all stem from a boy younger than two with a congenital heart defect.

The rearrangement joins TRBV2 to TRBJ2-7, with 7 bases matching TRBD1. Germline V gene sequence: CDR1 SNHLY, CDR2 FYNNEI. The CDR3 is 15 amino acids. Unmatched junction bases numbered 6, after V lost 1 base and J lost 3 bases. The CDR3 DNA is TGTGCCAGCAGTGAAGGGGACAGACTTGACTACGAGCAGTACTTC. It encodes CASSEGDRLDYEQYF.

This clone was seen just once. The chain couples TRBV4-1 to TRBJ2-1; TRBD2 is a possible D gene (6 bases). V dropped 4 bases and J dropped 5 bases, with 15 bases sitting between them. The germline V gene has CDR1 MGHRA and CDR2 YSYEKL. The CDR3 has 15 amino acids. CDR3 region: CASSRPWRANNEQFF. The CDR3 nucleotides read TGCGCCAGCAGCCGCCCCTGGAGGGCCAACAATGAGCAGTTCTTC.

The rearrangement links TRBV7-2 to TRBJ2-3; TRBD2 is a possible D gene (6 bases). V shed 5 bases and J shed 2 bases, with 11 bases lying between them. Per germline, CDR1 SGHTA and CDR2 FQGNSA. This CDR3 contains 14 residues. The CDR3 nucleotides read TGTGCCAGCAGCCTACTAGCAGTCACAGATACGCAGTATTTT. As protein: CASSLLAVTDTQYF. The variable domain in full, with the rest retrieved from reference TRBV7-2 and TRBJ2-3, is GAGVSQSPSNKVTEKGKDVELRCDPISGHTALYWYRQSLGQGLEFLIYFQGNSAPDKSGLPSDRFSAERTGGSVSTLTIQRTQQEDSAVYLCASSLLAVTDTQYFGPGTRLTVL.

As for this clone: The junction shows a germline mismatch at one end, possibly a read error. The chain recombines TRBV20-1 with TRBJ1-2; D is unclear. The CDR3 sequence is 11 residues long. Germline lookup yields CDR1 DFQATT and CDR2 SNEGSKA (reference sequence). CDR3 protein: CSAREGPLLAF. For the CDR3, the DNA is TGCAGTGCTAGAGAGGGCCCCTTACTCGCCTTC.

The J gene is TRBJ2-3, the V gene TRBV11-2; 11 bases are shared with TRBD2. Germline values: CDR1 SGHAT, CDR2 FQNNGV. V lost 5 bases, J lost 0 bases, and 7 bases stayed unmatched. CDR3 size: 17 residues. This chain's CDR3 is CASSPRSGRVSTDTQYF. The CDR3 DNA sequence: TGTGCCAGCAGCCCCCGTAGCGGGAGGGTTAGCACAGATACGCAGTATTTT.

This clone was observed a single time. The chain carries TRBV19 and TRBJ2-5; D perhaps matches TRBD2 (5 bases). Trimming pared 4 bases from V and 7 bases from J, leaving 10 bases between. The CDR3 runs to 12 residues. Germline assignment: CDR1 LNHDA and CDR2 SQIVND (reference sequence). For the CDR3, the DNA is TGTGCCAGTAGTAGTCCCCGGGGGACCCAGTACTTC. Translation gives CASSSPRGTQYF.

The V gene is TRBV5-4, the J gene TRBJ2-3; 12 bases match TRBD2. The CDR3 extends over 16 amino acids. In germline, CDR1 is SGHNT, CDR2 YYREEE (reference sequence). Trimming cost V 0 bases and J 2 bases; bases outside gene matches: 1. CDR3 coding DNA: TGTGCCAGCAGCTTGGGGACTAGCGGGAACACAGATACGCAGTATTTT. Translation gives CASSLGTSGNTDTQYF.

The rearrangement links TRBV7-9 to TRBJ1-2; D gene ambiguous. The CDR3 runs 15 residues. Germline V gives CDR1 SEHNR, CDR2 FQNEAQ (reference sequence). The V end lost 1 base, the J end lost 4 bases, and 13 bases lay between the germline ends. CDR3 DNA sequence: TGTGCCAGCAGCTTAGAGAAGGTGGACTGCTATGGCTACACCTTC. This sequence encodes CASSLEKVDCYGYTF.

The genes are TRBV11-3 and TRBJ2-7; possible D gene TRBD2, 6 bases. The germline CDR1 and CDR2 sequences are SGHNT and YENEEA. Deletions cut 5 bases from V and 2 bases from J, with 13 bases between. This CDR3 comprises 14 residues. The CDR3 protein is CASSEAPGAYEQYF. The CDR3 bases are TGTGCCAGCAGCGAGGCCCCGGGGGCCTACGAGCAGTACTTC.

V is TRBV10-2 and J is TRBJ2-3; 14 positions agree with TRBD2. Germline V gene sequence: CDR1 WSHSY, CDR2 SAAADI. With V trimmed by 8 bases and J by 3 bases, 4 bases remained unmatched. The CDR3 loop spans 15 amino acids. The chain's CDR3 is CASLRLAGGTDTQYF. CDR3 DNA sequence: TGCGCCAGCCTTCGACTAGCGGGAGGGACAGATACGCAGTATTTT.

The count of this clone is one. The chain employs TRBV14 and TRBJ2-4; 7 bases line up with TRBD2. The trim removed 4 bases at V and 2 bases at J, leaving 14 bases unmatched. Germline V CDR1 and CDR2: SGHDN, FVKESK. The CDR3 covers 18 residues. The CDR3 coding sequence is TGTGCCAGCAGCCCAAGCTTAGCAGGGAGGGCCTCCAAAAACATTCAGTACTTC. This gives the protein CASSPSLAGRASKNIQYF. Full variable domain (missing parts from reference TRBV14 and TRBJ2-4): EAGVTQFPSHSVIEKGQTVTLRCDPISGHDNLYWYRRVMGKEIKFLLHFVKESKQDESGMPNNRFLAERTGGTYSTLKVQPAELEDSGVYFCASSPSLAGRASKNIQYFGAGTRLSVL.

The chain has TRBV28 and TRBJ2-3, with 8 bases fitting TRBD2. Germline CDR1 and CDR2: MDHEN and SYDVKM. This CDR3 has 16 residues. The J segment lost 4 bases and the V segment lost 4 bases, leaving 10 bases of the junction unmatched. The CDR3 nucleotides read TGTGCCAGCAGTTACGGGACTAGAGGGGACGCAGATACGCAGTATTTT. Protein product: CASSYGTRGDADTQYF.

The chain combines TRBV7-6 with TRBJ2-2, with D perhaps TRBD2 (5 bases). Per the germline V gene, CDR1 is SGHVS and CDR2 is FNYEAQ. The V end lost 0 bases, the J end lost 7 bases, and 15 bases lay between the germline ends. The CDR3 is made up of 16 amino acids. The CDR3 nucleotides are TGTGCCAGCAGCTTAGCGCGGAGGACCTCGGGCGGGGAGCTGTTTTTT. Its protein product is CASSLARRTSGGELFF.

This clone was seen more than once but under ten times. The chain couples TRBV15 to TRBJ1-5, with D possibly being TRBD1 (5 bases). Trimming cost V 0 bases and J 0 bases, with 18 bases left between them. Per germline, CDR1 LNHNV and CDR2 YYDKDF (reference sequence). This CDR3 region has 19 residues. CDR3 sequence (DNA): TGTGCCACCAGCAGAGATCGGGTACAGGACATAAATAGCAATCAGCCCCAGCATTTT. Translated: CATSRDRVQDINSNQPQHF. Supplemented by reference TRBV15 and TRBJ1-5, the full variable domain reads DAMVIQNPRYQVTQFGKPVTLSCSQTLNHNVMYWYQQKSSQAPKLLFHYYDKDFNNEADTPDNFQSRRPNTSFCFLDIRSPGLGDTAMYLCATSRDRVQDINSNQPQHFGDGTRLSIL.